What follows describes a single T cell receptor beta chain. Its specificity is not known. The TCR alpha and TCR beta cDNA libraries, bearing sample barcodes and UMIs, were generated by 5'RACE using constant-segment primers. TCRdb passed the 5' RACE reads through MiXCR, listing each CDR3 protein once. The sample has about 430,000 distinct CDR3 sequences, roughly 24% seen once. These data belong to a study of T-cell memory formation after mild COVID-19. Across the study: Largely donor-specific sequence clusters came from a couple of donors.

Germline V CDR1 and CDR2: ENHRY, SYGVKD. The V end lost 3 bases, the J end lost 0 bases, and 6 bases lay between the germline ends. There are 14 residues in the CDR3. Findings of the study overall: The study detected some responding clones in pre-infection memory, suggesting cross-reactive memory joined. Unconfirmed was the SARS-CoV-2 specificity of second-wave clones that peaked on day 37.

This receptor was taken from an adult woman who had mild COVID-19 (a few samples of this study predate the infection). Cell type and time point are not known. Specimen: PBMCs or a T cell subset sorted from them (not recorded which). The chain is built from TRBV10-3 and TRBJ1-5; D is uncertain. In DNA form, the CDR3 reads TGTGCCATCAGTGATGGGTATAGCAATCAGCCCCAGCATTTT. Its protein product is CAISDGYSNQPQHF.